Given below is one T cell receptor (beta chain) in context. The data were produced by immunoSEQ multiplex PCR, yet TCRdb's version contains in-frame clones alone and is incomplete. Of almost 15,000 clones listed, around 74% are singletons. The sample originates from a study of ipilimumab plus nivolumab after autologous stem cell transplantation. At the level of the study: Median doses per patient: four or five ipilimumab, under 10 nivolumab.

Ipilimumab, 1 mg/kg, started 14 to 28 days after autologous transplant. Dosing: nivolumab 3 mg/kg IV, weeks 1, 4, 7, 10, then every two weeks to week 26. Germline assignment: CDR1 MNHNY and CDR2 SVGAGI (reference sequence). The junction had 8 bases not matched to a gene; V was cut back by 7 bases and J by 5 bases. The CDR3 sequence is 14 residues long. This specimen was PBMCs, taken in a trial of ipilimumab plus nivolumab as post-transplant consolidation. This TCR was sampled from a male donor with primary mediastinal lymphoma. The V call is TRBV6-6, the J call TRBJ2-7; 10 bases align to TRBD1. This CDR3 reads CASTYGTGVDEQYF. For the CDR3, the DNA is TGTGCCAGCACCTACGGGACAGGGGTTGACGAGCAGTACTTC.